This T cell receptor (beta chain) emerged from a study of T cell responses to AZD1222 COVID-19 vaccine. Comments on this clone: Its cognate antigen is unknown.

Clones were sequenced by immunoSEQ multiplex PCR, and TCRdb holds only the in-frame ones, with some missing. The sample includes hundreds of thousands of clones, about 93% of them seen just once. Findings and limits, study-wide: Targets within unmutated variant regions were reportedly found for nearly half of spike-specific TCRs. Spike-wide coverage was observed for vaccine-associated CD4 TCRs, with dominant responses at 160-218 and 743-854. Samples come after the peak T cell response, not at day 14. White British ancestry dominated among donors, who included more females, and clonal diversity was possibly underestimated.

The clonotype was recovered from an adult in good health. The sequencing used peripheral blood, collected on day 0 of MenACWY control vaccination.

CDR3 sequence (DNA): TGCGCCAGCAGCTTGTCTTGGGGGAACACTGAAGCTTTCTTT. It translates to CASSLSWGNTEAFF. This chain links TRBV5-1 with TRBJ1-1; unclear D gene. Germline V gives CDR1 SGHRS, CDR2 YFSETQ. V dropped 1 base and J dropped 1 base, with 8 bases sitting between them. CDR3 size: 14 residues.